The clone carrying this TCR beta chain was found many times. Next came a second PCR, run for roughly 6 to 11 cycles, which used a sample-barcoded 5' primer along with a J-beta primer mix. Each cDNA molecule carried a tag from a template-switch adaptor that contained 12 random nucleotides. TCRdb reprocessed the 5' RACE reads via MiXCR and lists one record per CDR3 protein. The sample contains 750,000 to 950,000 distinct CDR3 sequences, roughly 24% of which appear only once. The CDR3 totals 15 residues. V lost 0 bases, J lost 3 bases, and 1 base stayed unmatched. CDR1 and CDR2 (germline): SGHTA, FQGTGA. This sample is drawn from a study of blood T cells in healthy people across ages. The same data also went into a second study, on T cells of mothers and their children. That paper notes: All extracted RNA went into cDNA synthesis, roughly 1.5 ug per 15 ul. Reads recorded for TCR beta CDR3 numbered over 9 million per mother and about 3 million per child. Slightly higher, non-significant overlap characterized related mother-child pairs relative to unrelated pairs.

Specimen: blood. The chain links TRBV7-3 to TRBJ2-3; 9 bases map to TRBD2. This TCR derives from a boy aged 10-17 years in good health. CDR3 sequence: CASSLTRGGTDTQYF. CDR3 bases: TGTGCCAGCAGCTTAACGCGGGGGGGAACAGATACGCAGTATTTT. Based on the CDR3 plus reference TRBV7-3 and TRBJ2-3, the full variable domain is GAGVSQTPSNKVTEKGKYVELRCDPISGHTALYWYRQSLGQGPEFLIYFQGTGAADDSGLPNDRFFAVRPEGSVSTLKIQRTERGDSAVYLCASSLTRGGTDTQYFGPGTRLTVL.